This T cell receptor beta chain stems from a study of shared clonotypes between healthy human individuals. Naive CD8 cells, CD45RO-negative and positively selected for CCR7, excluded terminally differentiated effector memory CD45RA+ cells. Measured with immunoSEQ multiplex PCR; TCRdb has only the in-frame clones, and not every one. Here the sample spans over 2,000,000 clones, 93% being singletons. This CDR3 spans 14 amino acids. Looked up from germline, CDR1 is LNHDA and CDR2 is SQIVND (reference sequence). Deletions cut 5 bases from V and 0 bases from J, with 11 bases between. The chain has TRBV19 and TRBJ2-7; perhaps TRBD2 as D (5 bases). This receptor was obtained from a man younger than 35 in good health. Some clones in this sample may be carry-over from other donors' samples. Specimen: naive CD8+ T cells from PBMCs. This CDR3 is CASSLRADSYEQYF. DNA for the CDR3: TGTGCCAGTAGTCTGCGAGCGGACTCCTACGAGCAGTACTTC.